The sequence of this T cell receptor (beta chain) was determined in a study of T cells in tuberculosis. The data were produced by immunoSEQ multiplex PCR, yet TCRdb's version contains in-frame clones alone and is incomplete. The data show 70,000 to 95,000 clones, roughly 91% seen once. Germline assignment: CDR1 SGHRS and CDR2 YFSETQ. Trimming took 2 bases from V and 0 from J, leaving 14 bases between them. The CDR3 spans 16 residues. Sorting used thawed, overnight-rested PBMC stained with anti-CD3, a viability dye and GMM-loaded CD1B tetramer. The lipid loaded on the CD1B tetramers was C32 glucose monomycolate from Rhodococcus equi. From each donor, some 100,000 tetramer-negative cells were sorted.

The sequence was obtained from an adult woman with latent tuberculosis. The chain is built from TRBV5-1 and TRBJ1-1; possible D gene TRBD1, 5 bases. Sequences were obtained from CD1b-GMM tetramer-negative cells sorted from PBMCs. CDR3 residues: CASSFMGGYLNTEAFF. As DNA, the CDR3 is TGCGCCAGCAGCTTTATGGGGGGGTATCTGAACACTGAAGCTTTCTTT.